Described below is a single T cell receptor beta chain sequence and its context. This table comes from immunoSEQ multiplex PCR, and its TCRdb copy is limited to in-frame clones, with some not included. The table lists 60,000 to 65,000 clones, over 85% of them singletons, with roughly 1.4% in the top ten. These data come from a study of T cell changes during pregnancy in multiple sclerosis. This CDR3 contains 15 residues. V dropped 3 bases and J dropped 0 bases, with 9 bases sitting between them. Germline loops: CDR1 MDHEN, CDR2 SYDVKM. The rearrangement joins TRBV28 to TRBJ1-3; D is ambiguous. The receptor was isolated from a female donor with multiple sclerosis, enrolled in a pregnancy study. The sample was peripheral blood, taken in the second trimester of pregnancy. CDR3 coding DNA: TGTGCCAGCAGTTTCAGGTACCTCTCTGGAAACACCATATATTTT. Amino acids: CASSFRYLSGNTIYF.